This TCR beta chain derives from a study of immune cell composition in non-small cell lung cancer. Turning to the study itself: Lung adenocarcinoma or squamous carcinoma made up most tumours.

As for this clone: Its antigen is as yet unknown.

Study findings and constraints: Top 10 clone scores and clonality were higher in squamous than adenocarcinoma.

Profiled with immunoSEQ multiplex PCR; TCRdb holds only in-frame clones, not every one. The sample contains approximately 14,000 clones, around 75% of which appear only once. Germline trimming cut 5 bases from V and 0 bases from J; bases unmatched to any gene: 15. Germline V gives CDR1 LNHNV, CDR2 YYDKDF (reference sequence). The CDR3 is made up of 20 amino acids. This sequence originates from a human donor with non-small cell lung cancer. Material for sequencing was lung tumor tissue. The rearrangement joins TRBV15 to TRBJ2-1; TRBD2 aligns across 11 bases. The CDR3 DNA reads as TGTGCCACCAGCTCCGGGACGGGACTAGCGGCCAAAAGCTCCTACAATGAGCAGTTCTTC. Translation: CATSSGTGLAAKSSYNEQFF.